Each of the 4 T cell receptor beta chains below was sequenced from the same sample in a study of preoperative IRX-2 immunotherapy in early breast cancer. Treatment here: preoperative locoregional IRX-2 cytokine immunotherapy. TCRdb's table, derived via immunoSEQ multiplex PCR, lists solely in-frame clones and lacks some. The sample shows roughly 43,000 clones, approximately 94% of them seen only once. The sample consisted of tumor tissue, taken after IRX-2 immunotherapy. The receptors shown here come from a human donor with breast cancer.

This sequence joins TRBV6-5 and TRBJ2-7; D is unresolved. Germline-derived CDR1 and CDR2 are MNHEY and SVGAGI. V dropped 0 bases and J dropped 4 bases, with 13 bases sitting between them. This CDR3 region has 15 residues. The CDR3 is CASSYSGTAGYEQYF. DNA of the CDR3: TGTGCCAGCAGTTACTCGGGCACGGCTGGGTACGAGCAGTACTTC.

This sequence joins TRBV28 and TRBJ1-1; D is unresolved. The CDR3 totals 16 residues. V lost 6 bases, J lost 0 bases, and 17 bases lay in between. Germline lookup yields CDR1 MDHEN and CDR2 SYDVKM. The CDR3 spells CASRPEWTEMNTEAFF. As DNA, the CDR3 is TGTGCCAGCAGACCGGAATGGACGGAGATGAACACTGAAGCTTTCTTT.

The V call is TRBV6-1, the J call TRBJ1-2, with 11 bases fitting TRBD1. The CDR3 is 14 amino acids. The J segment lost 5 bases and the V segment lost 4 bases, leaving 3 bases of the junction unmatched. CDR1 is MNHNS and CDR2 is SASEGT in the germline V gene. Here the CDR3 reads CASSVDRGRYGYTF. The DNA of the CDR3 is TGTGCCAGCAGTGTGGACAGGGGGCGGTATGGCTACACCTTC.

The V and J genes are TRBV5-6 and TRBJ1-2; D is unresolved. V lost 0 bases to trimming and J lost 3 bases, with 12 bases between them. Germline V CDR1 and CDR2: SGHDT, YYEEEE. The CDR3 contains 15 residues. CDR3 bases: TGTGCCAGCAGCTTGGTGGCCAGTGCCTACTATGGCTACACCTTC. Its protein is CASSLVASAYYGYTF.